One sample yielded the 4 T cell receptor beta chains listed below, sequenced in a study of human T cells and chemical hapten exposure. Indicated time point: patch test 3, about 24 weeks after DPC sensitization. Treatment indicated: therapeutic diphenylcyclopropenone sensitization with weekly scalp DPC. A single record per CDR3 protein comes from TCRdb applying MiXCR to the RACE reads. Of about 82,000 distinct CDR3 sequences listed, roughly 13% are singletons. Sequencing was performed on whole blood, taken in connection with sensitization to the hapten diphenylcyclopropenone (DPC). These receptors came from a woman in her 50s with alopecia areata. Some clones in this sample may be carry-over from other donors' samples.

There are a few counts of this clonotype. V usage is TRBV19 and J usage is TRBJ2-5; no clear D gene. The CDR3 runs 14 residues. Germline V CDR1 and CDR2: LNHDA, SQIVND (reference sequence). V gave up 3 bases and J gave up 0 bases, with 8 bases separating them. This chain's CDR3 is CASSIFSDQETQYF. DNA for the CDR3: TGTGCCAGTAGTATTTTTTCAGACCAAGAGACCCAGTACTTC.

This chain joins TRBV12-5 and TRBJ1-6; D unclear. The CDR3 is 15 residues long. Germline-derived CDR1 and CDR2 are LGHNT and FRNRAP. V lost 6 bases and J lost 10, with 19 bases in between. The CDR3 spells CASGILGRPYSPLHF. CDR3 nucleotides: TGTGCTAGTGGGATCCTAGGAAGGCCGTACTCACCCCTCCACTTT. The variable domain in full, completed from reference TRBV12-5 and TRBJ1-6, reads DARVTQTPRHKVTEMGQEVTMRCQPILGHNTVFWYRQTMMQGLELLAYFRNRAPLDDSGMPKDRFSAEMPDATLATLKIQPSEPRDSAVYFCASGILGRPYSPLHFGNGTRLTVT.

This clonotype occurred many times. In DNA, the CDR3 is TGCAGTGCTAGCCAGCGGGAGGTCCGAGAGACCCAGTACTTC. Amino acid sequence: CSASQREVRETQYF. The chain employs TRBV20-1 and TRBJ2-5, with 9 bases identical to TRBD2. The CDR3 consists of 14 residues. Losses at the gene ends were 3 bases for V and 4 bases for J; bases not matched to a gene: 6. Germline V gene sequence: CDR1 DFQATT, CDR2 SNEGSKA (reference sequence).

This clonotype was counted at least ten times. This chain connects TRBV5-8 to TRBJ2-7; D possibly corresponds to TRBD2 (7 bases). Trimming took 0 bases from V and 1 from J, leaving 14 bases between them. The CDR3 is 16 residues long. From germline, CDR1 is SGHTS and CDR2 YDEGEE. CDR3 coding DNA: TGTGCCAGCAGCTTGGCCCAGGGGAGGGGATCCTACGAGCAGTACTTC. It translates to CASSLAQGRGSYEQYF.